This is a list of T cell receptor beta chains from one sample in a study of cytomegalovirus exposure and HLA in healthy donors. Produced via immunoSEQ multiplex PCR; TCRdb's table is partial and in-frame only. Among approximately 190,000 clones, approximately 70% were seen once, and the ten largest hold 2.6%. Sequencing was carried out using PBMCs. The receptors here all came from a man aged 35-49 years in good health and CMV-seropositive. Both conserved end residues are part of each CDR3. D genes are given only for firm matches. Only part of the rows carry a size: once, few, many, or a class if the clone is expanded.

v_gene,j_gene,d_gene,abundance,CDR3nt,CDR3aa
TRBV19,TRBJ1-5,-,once,TGTGCCAGTAGTAAGCTGATGATGGGCAATCAGCCCCAGCATTTT,CASSKLMMGNQPQHF
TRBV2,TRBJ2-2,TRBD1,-,TGTGCCAGCAGTGAGATTGGACAGGCCGGGGAGCTGTTTTTT,CASSEIGQAGELFF
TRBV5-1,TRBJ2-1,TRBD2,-,TGCGCCAGCAGAGGAAGCGGGGGGGCTGGCTACAATGAGCAGTTCTTC,CASRGSGGAGYNEQFF
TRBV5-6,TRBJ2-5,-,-,TGTGCCAGCAGCTCGGGATTCCAAGAGACCCAGTACTTC,CASSSGFQETQYF
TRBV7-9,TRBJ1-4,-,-,TGTGCCAGCAGCTTAGGTCCCCCGAGGGGGAAACTGTTTTTT,CASSLGPPRGKLFF
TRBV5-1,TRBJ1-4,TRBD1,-,TGCGCCAGCAGCGCGGGACAGGGTTTTGAAAAACTGTTTTTT,CASSAGQGFEKLFF
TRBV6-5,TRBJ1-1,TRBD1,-,TGTGCCAGCAGGTCAGACAGGGAGTACACTGAAGCTTTCTTT,CASRSDREYTEAFF
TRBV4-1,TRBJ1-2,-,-,TGCGCCAGCAGCCAAACGGACAGCTTTTCATATGGCTACACCTTC,CASSQTDSFSYGYTF
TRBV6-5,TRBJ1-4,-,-,TGTGCCAGCAGTTACCGCGGATTGATGGCTAATGAAAAACTGTTTTTT,CASSYRGLMANEKLFF
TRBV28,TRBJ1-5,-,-,TGTGCCAGCAGTCCACAGTCAGACCCCCGAACAGGGAACAATCAGCCCCAGCATTTT,CASSPQSDPRTGNNQPQHF
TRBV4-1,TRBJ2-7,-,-,TGCGCCAGCAGCCAGGTTCCCGCGATCATAAACTCCTACGAGCAGTACTTC,CASSQVPAIINSYEQYF
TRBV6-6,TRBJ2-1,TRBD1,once,TGTGCCAGCAGTCCCGGGACAGGGCTAAACAATGAGCAGTTCTTC,CASSPGTGLNNEQFF
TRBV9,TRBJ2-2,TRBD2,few,TGTGCCAGCAGCGCACCGGGACTAGCGAACACCGGGGAGCTGTTTTTT,CASSAPGLANTGELFF
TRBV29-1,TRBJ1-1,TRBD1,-,TGCAGCGTAGTTAGGACAGGTTGGCCTGAAGCTTTCTTT,CSVVRTGWPEAFF
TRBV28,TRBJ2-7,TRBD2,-,TGTGCCAGCAGCCCTCCCGGTGTGCGGGGGGGATACGAGCAGTACTTC,CASSPPGVRGGYEQYF
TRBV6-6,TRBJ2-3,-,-,TGTGCCAGCAGAACACTAGCAGGGGGATCAGATACGCAGTATTTT,CASRTLAGGSDTQYF
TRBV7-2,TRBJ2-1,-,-,TGTGCCAGCAGCTTAGATACAGGGAAATACAATGAGCAGTTCTTC,CASSLDTGKYNEQFF
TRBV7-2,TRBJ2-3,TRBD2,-,TGTGCCAGCAGCTGGACTAGCGGGGGGGCTGATACGCAGTATTTT,CASSWTSGGADTQYF
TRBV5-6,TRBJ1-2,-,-,TGTGCCAGCAGCCACTCCGGGGTCCCTGGCTACACCTTC,CASSHSGVPGYTF
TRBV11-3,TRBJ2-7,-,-,TGTGCCAGCAGCCCTTCCGAGGCCCCCTTCTACGAGCAGTACTTC,CASSPSEAPFYEQYF
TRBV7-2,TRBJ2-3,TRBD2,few,TGTGCCAGCAGCCGAGGCCGGACTAGCGGGGGGGATACGCAGTATTTT,CASSRGRTSGGDTQYF
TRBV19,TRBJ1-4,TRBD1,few,TGTGCCAGTAGGGACAGGGGCGGTGAAAAACTGTTTTTT,CASRDRGGEKLFF
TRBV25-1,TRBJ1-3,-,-,TGTGCCAGCAGTGAAAGTAAGGGGTTCGGAAACACCATATATTTT,CASSESKGFGNTIYF
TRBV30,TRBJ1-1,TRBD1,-,TGTGCCTGGAGTTGGAAAAGGGGGCAAGGAGAAGCTTTCTTT,CAWSWKRGQGEAFF
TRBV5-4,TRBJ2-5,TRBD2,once,TGTGCCAGCAGCTTTCGGGGGGTACAGACCCAGTACTTC,CASSFRGVQTQYF
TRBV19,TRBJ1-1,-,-,TGTGCCAGTAGTATAGGGTCGGTAAACACTGAAGCTTTCTTT,CASSIGSVNTEAFF
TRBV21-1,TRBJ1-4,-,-,TGTGCCATCCAGCATGGGGCAGTGGGTATGAATAATGAAAAACTGTTTTTT,CAIQHGAVGMNNEKLFF
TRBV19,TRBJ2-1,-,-,TGTGCCAGTAGTATAGGCGAGCCGAGCTCCTACAATGAGCAGTTCTTC,CASSIGEPSSYNEQFF
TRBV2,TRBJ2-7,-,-,TGTGCCAGCGGGGCAGTACCACCCACCTACGAGCAGTACTTC,CASGAVPPTYEQYF
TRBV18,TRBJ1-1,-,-,TGTGCCAGCTCACCTTCAATCGGGGTGGACACTGAAGCTTTCTTT,CASSPSIGVDTEAFF
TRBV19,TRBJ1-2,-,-,TGTGCCAGTAGTCGGGGGATCTATGGCTACACCTTC,CASSRGIYGYTF
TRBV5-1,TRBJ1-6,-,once,TGCGCCAGCAGCTGGACCGTTGACAGAAATAATTCACCCCTCCACTTT,CASSWTVDRNNSPLHF
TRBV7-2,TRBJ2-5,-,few,TGTGCCAGCAGCTTACCAGTACCCCAGGGTGGAGAGACCCAGTACTTC,CASSLPVPQGGETQYF
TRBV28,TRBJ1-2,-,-,TGTGCCAGCAGTTTGTATAAAACAGGGAGGGGTGGCTACACCTTC,CASSLYKTGRGGYTF
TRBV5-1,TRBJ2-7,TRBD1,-,TGCGCCAGCAGCTTGCAGGGTCAGGGGGCGTTCGACGAGCAGTACTTC,CASSLQGQGAFDEQYF
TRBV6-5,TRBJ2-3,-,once,TGTGCCAGCAGAGAGACATGGCAGAGCACAGATACGCAGTATTTT,CASRETWQSTDTQYF